This T cell receptor (beta chain) was captured in a study of blood T cells in healthy people across ages. About the study: Per two T cells, template switching captured roughly one barcoded beta molecule. Whole-study results and caveats: Those diversity estimates obtained from one million T cells were thought to be underestimates.

This clonotype was picked up many times. Its antigen is as yet unknown. Alongside a J-beta primer mix, a sample-barcoded 5' primer served in a second PCR lasting about 6 to 12 cycles. A template-switch adaptor containing 12 random nucleotides labeled each cDNA molecule. TCRdb re-analysed the 5' RACE reads in MiXCR, keeping a single row per CDR3 protein. The sample shows some 700,000 distinct CDR3 sequences, 35% to 45% of them seen only once. This CDR3 is 12 amino acids long. The germline V and J ends were trimmed by 6 bases and 2 bases, with 2 bases remaining between them. The TCR was taken from an older woman in good health. The chain links TRBV12-3 or TRBV12-4 to TRBJ2-6; D not certain. The sequenced sample was blood. The CDR3 loop is CASRAGANVLTF. CDR3 bases: TGTGCCAGCAGGGCTGGGGCCAACGTCCTGACTTTC.